A single sample is the source of the 23 T cell receptor beta chains below, sequenced in a study of CD8+ T cells in alopecia areata. Following extraction, RNA underwent reverse transcription to cDNA, which served as the sequencing template. The protocol was immunoSEQ multiplex PCR, while the TCRdb copy is restricted to in-frame clones and leaves out a portion. The repertoire holds 14,000 or so clones, with 45% to 60% as singletons. For about five patients, CD4+ cells were sorted into CD25+CD127- cells. Sequenced material: CD4+ Tregs sorted from blood. Source of these receptors: a human donor with alopecia areata.

The chain links TRBV19 to TRBJ2-1, with TRBD1 matching 8 bases. Germline V CDR1 and CDR2: LNHDA, SQIVND (reference sequence). J gave up 14 bases and V 2 bases, and 11 bases lay outside the gene matches. CDR3 length equals 14 residues. CDR3 sequence: CASSIQGAQGKKFF. For the CDR3, the DNA is TGTGCCAGTAGTATACAGGGGGCGCAGGGTAAGAAGTTCTTC. The full variable domain, with the rest looked up from reference TRBV19 and TRBJ2-1, is DGGITQSPKYLFRKEGQNVTLSCEQNLNHDAMYWYRQDPGQGLRLIYYSQIVNDFQKGDIAEGYSVSREKKESFPLTVTSAQKNPTAFYLCASSIQGAQGKKFFGPGTRLTVL.

This clone was picked up a small number of times. V is TRBV7-2 and J is TRBJ2-4; no clear D. The CDR3 loop spans 13 amino acids. V lost 2 bases, J lost 3 bases, and 5 bases lay in between. The germline CDR1 and CDR2 sequences are SGHTA and FQGNSA. In DNA, the CDR3 is TGTGCCAGCAGCTTAAACTTCAAAAACATTCAGTACTTC. Amino acid sequence: CASSLNFKNIQYF.

V is TRBV6-5 and J is TRBJ1-1; D call uncertain. In germline, CDR1 is MNHEY, CDR2 SVGAGI. The CDR3 extends over 14 amino acids. The V end lost 4 bases, the J end lost 1 base, and 10 bases lay between the germline ends. The DNA of the CDR3 is TGTGCCAGCAGTTCTTCTCCAGCGAACACTGAAGCTTTCTTT. It is translated as CASSSSPANTEAFF.

The chain has TRBV10-2 and TRBJ1-6; 7 bases match TRBD1. The germline gives CDR1 WSHSY, CDR2 SAAADI. The V gene end was trimmed by 9 bases and the J gene end by 10 bases; junction bases not matched to a gene: 15. This CDR3 is 15 amino acids long. CDR3 sequence reads: CASSTYRGGNSPLHF. DNA of the CDR3: TGCGCCAGTTCGACGTACAGGGGAGGTAACTCACCCCTCCACTTT.

This chain joins TRBV7-9 and TRBJ2-1; D ambiguous. V lost 4 bases and J 2 bases, leaving 9 bases between the germline ends. Germline V gene lookup returns CDR1 SEHNR and CDR2 FQNEAQ (reference sequence). This CDR3 spans 14 amino acids. In DNA form, the CDR3 reads TGTGCCAGCAGCTCCCTCCACCCCTACAATGAGCAGTTCTTC. This gives the protein CASSSLHPYNEQFF.

A few counts support this clone. This CDR3 reads CASSPRHHPSNEQFF. CDR3 bases: TGTGCCAGTAGCCCTCGACACCATCCGTCCAATGAGCAGTTCTTC. V gene TRBV19 combines with J gene TRBJ2-1; no reliable D call. This CDR3 has 15 amino acids. The V end was cut by 6 bases, the J end by 6 bases, with 18 bases between. The germline V gene encodes CDR1 LNHDA and CDR2 SQIVND (reference sequence).

In DNA, the CDR3 is TGTGCCAGCGAAGGAGGGACTAGCGGGAATGAGCAGTTCTTC. As protein: CASEGGTSGNEQFF. The chain carries TRBV2 and TRBJ2-1, with 12 bases fitting TRBD2. This CDR3 region has 14 residues. Germline V gene lookup returns CDR1 SNHLY and CDR2 FYNNEI. V dropped 8 bases and J dropped 7; count of bases not matched to a gene: 6.

This clone is deemed medium-sized (0.01 to 0.1%). J is TRBJ2-3 and V is TRBV5-4; 9 nucleotides match TRBD2. With V trimmed by 4 bases and J by 5 bases, 8 bases remained unmatched. The CDR3 loop spans 15 amino acids. From germline, CDR1 is SGHNT and CDR2 YYREEE (reference sequence). As DNA, the CDR3 is TGTGCCAGCAGCCAAGGACTAGCGTTCGGAGATACGCAGTATTTT. It yields the protein CASSQGLAFGDTQYF. Full variable domain (rest looked up from reference TRBV5-4 and TRBJ2-3): ETGVTQSPTHLIKTRGQQVTLRCSSQSGHNTVSWYQQALGQGPQFIFQYYREEENGRGNFPPRFSGLQFPNYSSELNVNALELDDSALYLCASSQGLAFGDTQYFGPGTRLTVL.

This clone showed up just once. The chain links TRBV9 to TRBJ1-2; 7 nucleotides line up with TRBD1. V lost 2 bases to trimming and J lost 7 bases; unmatched junction nucleotides: 14. CDR1 and CDR2 (germline): SGDLS, YYNGEE. This CDR3 region has 16 residues. CDR3 region: CASSVGTDLNVPGYTF. CDR3 coding DNA: TGTGCCAGCAGCGTCGGGACAGACCTCAATGTTCCTGGCTACACCTTC.

CDR3 nucleotide sequence: TGTGCCAGCAGTTACCAGGTCACCGGGGAGCTGTTTTTT. This encodes CASSYQVTGELFF. The genes are TRBV6-6 and TRBJ2-2; the D is unclear. Trimming took off 2 bases at V and 4 bases at J, with 5 bases between the two ends. The CDR3 totals 13 residues. The germline V gene has CDR1 MNHNY and CDR2 SVGAGI (reference sequence).

This chain joins TRBV20-1 and TRBJ2-1; D uncertain. CDR1 and CDR2 (germline): DFQATT, SNEGSKA (reference sequence). Trimming removed 1 base at V and 11 bases at J, with 9 bases between. There are 11 residues in the CDR3. Here the CDR3 reads CSARAGLQQFF. As DNA, the CDR3 is TGCAGTGCTAGAGCCGGGTTGCAGCAGTTCTTC.

The chain is built from TRBV7-6 and TRBJ2-3; 11 bases are shared with TRBD2. The CDR3 loop spans 17 amino acids. V shed 1 base, J shed 4 bases, and the junction held 7 bases outside the gene matches. CDR1 is SGHVS and CDR2 is FNYEAQ in the germline V gene. CDR3 bases: TGTGCCAGCAGCTTAGGTCCTAGCGGGAGGTACCCAGATACGCAGTATTTT. Protein: CASSLGPSGRYPDTQYF.

Here the CDR3 reads CASSQSGEEQYF. The CDR3 nucleotides are TGTGCCAGCAGCCAATCGGGTGAGGAGCAGTACTTC. The chain combines TRBV14 with TRBJ2-7; D gene unclear. The germline V gene encodes CDR1 SGHDN and CDR2 FVKESK. This CDR3 has 12 amino acids. With 2 bases removed from V and 7 bases from J, the gap between germline ends came to 9 bases.

The rearrangement uses TRBV5-1 and TRBJ2-5; 7 bases fit TRBD1. The junction had 5 bases not matched to a gene; V was cut back by 4 bases and J by 5 bases. Germline values: CDR1 SGHRS, CDR2 YFSETQ. This CDR3 comprises 13 residues. The chain's CDR3 is CASSQTGWETQYF. The DNA for the CDR3 is TGCGCCAGCAGCCAGACAGGGTGGGAGACCCAGTACTTC.

The CDR3 sequence: CGSSRVDSGNTIYF. In DNA, the CDR3 is TGTGGCTCGTCAAGGGTCGACTCTGGAAACACCATATATTTT. The chain combines TRBV4-2 with TRBJ1-3; D ambiguous. The CDR3 is made up of 14 amino acids. Germline loops: CDR1 LGHNA, CDR2 YNFKEQ.

The chain joins TRBV29-1 to TRBJ2-4, with D tentatively TRBD1 or TRBD2 (5 bases each). Trimming removed 4 bases from V and 2 bases from J, with 9 bases in between. This CDR3 comprises 13 residues. The V gene's germline CDR1 is SQVTM and CDR2 ANQGSEA. The CDR3 loop reads CSVAGTSKNIQYF. As DNA, the CDR3 is TGCAGCGTTGCAGGGACCTCCAAAAACATTCAGTACTTC.

The rearrangement links TRBV5-1 to TRBJ2-1; 9 nucleotides match TRBD2. This CDR3 comprises 17 residues. After removal of 1 base from V and 6 bases from J, the junction contained 11 bases not matched to a gene. Germline-derived CDR1 and CDR2 are SGHRS and YFSETQ. CDR3 sequence (DNA): TGCGCCAGCAGCTTGCATAATAGGCTAGCGGGAATCAATGAGCAGTTCTTC. The encoded protein is CASSLHNRLAGINEQFF.

This clone appeared a few times. The chain uses TRBV5-1 and TRBJ2-1; TRBD2 might be the D (5 bases). The CDR3 runs to 18 residues. Germline CDR1 reads SGHRS; CDR2 reads YFSETQ. Trimming shortened V by 1 base and J by 0 bases, and 17 bases separated the two germline ends. This CDR3 is CASSLRSAGLRSYNEQFF. The CDR3 bases are TGCGCCAGCAGCTTGAGGAGTGCTGGACTCCGCTCCTACAATGAGCAGTTCTTC.

CDR3 loop: CASSPVAGYTDTQYF. The CDR3 region has the DNA TGTGCCAGCAGCCCGGTAGCGGGGTACACAGATACGCAGTATTTT. The rearrangement links TRBV7-2 to TRBJ2-3; 8 nucleotides match TRBD2. Trimming took 5 bases from V and 2 from J; bases not matched to a gene: 6. Germline V CDR1 and CDR2: SGHTA, FQGNSA. The CDR3 is made up of 15 amino acids.

This clone was counted a single time. In nucleotides, the CDR3 is TGTGCCACCTACAGGGGACACGAGCAGTACTTC. This translates into CATYRGHEQYF. The chain has TRBV19 and TRBJ2-7; 7 nucleotides line up with TRBD1. The CDR3 loop spans 11 amino acids. The ends lost 10 bases at V and 5 bases at J; junction bases unmatched: 5. The germline CDR1 and CDR2 sequences are LNHDA and SQIVND (reference sequence).

The sample holds a few counts of this clone. The rearrangement joins TRBV5-1 to TRBJ2-1; a weak D match, TRBD1 (6 bases). In germline, CDR1 is SGHRS, CDR2 YFSETQ. This CDR3 has 16 residues. Trimming shortened V by 4 bases and J by 9 bases, and 23 bases separated the two germline ends. In DNA form, the CDR3 reads TGCGCCAGCAGCCTGGTGCCAGGGGCTGGATTAAGTGAGCAGTTCTTC. Encoded protein: CASSLVPGAGLSEQFF.

This chain links TRBV19 with TRBJ1-3; 8 bases agree with TRBD1. Germline V gene sequence: CDR1 LNHDA, CDR2 SQIVND (reference sequence). This CDR3 contains 15 residues. J lost 7 bases, V lost 1 base, and 6 bases had no gene match. The CDR3 coding sequence is TGTGCCAGTAGTATAGTCCGGCAGGGGGCGAACACCATATATTTT. Residues: CASSIVRQGANTIYF.

V is TRBV28 and J is TRBJ1-5, with D possibly TRBD1 on 6 matching bases. The CDR3 sequence is 13 residues long. Germline assignment: CDR1 MDHEN and CDR2 SYDVKM. Trimming pared 7 bases from V and 3 bases from J, leaving 10 bases between. CDR3 in DNA: TGTGCCAGCACCGGACAGTACAATCAGCCCCAGCATTTT. This sequence encodes CASTGQYNQPQHF.